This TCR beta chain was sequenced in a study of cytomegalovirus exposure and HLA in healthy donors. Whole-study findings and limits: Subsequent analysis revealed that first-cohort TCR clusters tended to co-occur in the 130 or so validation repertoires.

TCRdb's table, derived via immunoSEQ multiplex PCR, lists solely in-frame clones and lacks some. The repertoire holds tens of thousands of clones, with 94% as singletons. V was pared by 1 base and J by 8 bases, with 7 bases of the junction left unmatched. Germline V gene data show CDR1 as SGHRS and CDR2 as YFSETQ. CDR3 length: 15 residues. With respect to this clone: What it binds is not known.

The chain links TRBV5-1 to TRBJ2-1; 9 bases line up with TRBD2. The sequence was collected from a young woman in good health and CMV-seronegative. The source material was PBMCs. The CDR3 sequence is CASSLTSGSWDEQFF. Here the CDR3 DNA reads TGCGCCAGCAGCTTGACTAGCGGGTCATGGGATGAGCAGTTCTTC.